The 4 T cell receptor beta chains listed next were all sequenced from one sample in a study of blood T cell repertoires in COVID-19. Generated by immunoSEQ multiplex PCR, the TCRdb table keeps only in-frame clones and is missing some. This sample carries 52,000 or so clones, roughly 85% of them seen once, and the ten largest clones take over 5.5%. Sequences were obtained from peripheral blood. These receptors were collected from a human donor in a cohort sampled during active or convalescent COVID-19.

V gene TRBV6-5 combines with J gene TRBJ2-2, with 7 nucleotides matching TRBD2. V shed 1 base and J 7 bases; nucleotides not matched to a gene: 9. This CDR3 contains 16 residues. Germline CDR1 MNHEY, CDR2 SVGAGI. The DNA of the CDR3 is TGTGCCAGCAGTTACTGGGGGGGAGTTACAGACGGGGAGCTGTTTTTT. Its protein product is CASSYWGGVTDGELFF.

V usage is TRBV2 and J usage is TRBJ2-2; D may be TRBD1 (6 bases). Trimming took 7 bases from V and 3 from J, leaving 12 bases between them. Germline assignment: CDR1 SNHLY and CDR2 FYNNEI. This CDR3 is 14 amino acids long. The CDR3 nucleotides read TGTGCCAGCAACGCACAGGGCTACACCGGGGAGCTGTTTTTT. Its protein is CASNAQGYTGELFF.

The chain has TRBV6-5 and TRBJ2-3, with 8 bases lining up with TRBD1. Germline V gene lookup returns CDR1 MNHEY and CDR2 SVGAGI. V lost 0 bases and J lost 3; bases outside the gene matches: 5. The CDR3 contains 16 residues. CDR3 DNA sequence: TGTGCCAGCAGTTACTCGGCAGGGGGCGCAACAGATACGCAGTATTTT. Translating it yields CASSYSAGGATDTQYF.

The rearrangement joins TRBV20-1 to TRBJ2-7; no clear D gene. The CDR3 totals 11 residues. Trimming pared 3 bases from V and 6 bases from J, leaving 9 bases between. Germline values: CDR1 DFQATT, CDR2 SNEGSKA (reference sequence). The CDR3 loop reads CSASPLGEQYF. CDR3 coding DNA: TGCAGTGCTAGCCCCCTCGGCGAGCAGTACTTC.